The rows below give T cell receptor beta chains drawn from one sample of a study of shared clonotypes between healthy human individuals. Generated by immunoSEQ multiplex PCR, the TCRdb table keeps only in-frame clones and is missing some. The table has over 2 million clones, about 95% seen once; the top ten hold roughly 0.13%. Material for sequencing was naive CD4+ T cells sorted from blood. These receptors all stem from a man aged 18 to 29 in good health. The CDR3 runs from the conserved cysteine through the conserved F or W. D genes are given only for firm matches.

TRBV12-2	TRBJ2-1	.	CASRSLRVLAGGPDLRNEQFF
TRBV15	TRBJ1-6	TRBD1	CATGRDRDGSPLHF
TRBV29-1	TRBJ2-2	.	CSVGVGERANTGELFF
TRBV10-2	TRBJ1-2	.	CASSRDGNYGYTF
TRBV30	TRBJ1-2	.	CAWSVNVYGYTF
TRBV5-1	TRBJ1-5	.	CASSLVGGSPAPQHF
TRBV10-3	TRBJ2-3	.	CAISEWVGRTDTQYF
TRBV19	TRBJ2-6	.	CASSPESGANVLTF
TRBV7-9	TRBJ1-1	.	CASSPHTGAVTEAFF
TRBV6-1	TRBJ2-7	.	CASSEAHGGEQYF
TRBV6-1	TRBJ1-2	.	CASRTGGAVNYGYTF
TRBV29-1	TRBJ2-3	.	CSSGDTRTDTQYF
TRBV10-3	TRBJ1-1	.	CAISGIRGNTEAFF
TRBV5-6	TRBJ2-5	.	CASSLAVLGETQYF
TRBV19	TRBJ2-7	.	CASSPDQPRTYEQYF
TRBV6-1	TRBJ2-7	.	CASRSITGYYEQYF
TRBV14	TRBJ2-1	TRBD1	CASSQERRQGGNEQFF
TRBV9	TRBJ1-2	TRBD1	CASSVAGQGRGYTF
TRBV19	TRBJ2-2	.	CASSTPDGEFGRELFF
TRBV15	TRBJ1-2	.	CATSKEVYGYTF
TRBV6-5	TRBJ2-5	.	CASSYEPARQETQYF
TRBV11-3	TRBJ2-1	.	CASSLDPYREQFF
TRBV5-1	TRBJ1-1	.	CASSLVADTEAFF
TRBV15	TRBJ2-5	TRBD2	CATSRMGLAGVTETQYF
TRBV6-5	TRBJ1-2	.	CASRGINYGYTF
TRBV5-1	TRBJ2-5	.	CASSKGGQRETQYF
TRBV10-3	TRBJ2-7	.	CAINLGDLSYEQYF
TRBV2	TRBJ1-1	.	CASTDRENTEAFF
TRBV27	TRBJ1-6	TRBD1	CASSFDREYNSPLHF
TRBV7-9	TRBJ1-2	TRBD1	CASSLKTGAQTNYGYTF
TRBV5-1	TRBJ1-2	.	CASSLFAPNYGYTF
TRBV4-1	TRBJ2-1	.	CASSQRQRDNEQFF
TRBV2	TRBJ2-3	.	CASSEGLAVLFDTQYF
TRBV7-2	TRBJ1-4	.	CASSFSGLIGEKLFF
TRBV6-5	TRBJ2-7	.	CASSSVYEQYF
TRBV6-1	TRBJ1-5	.	CASSGGQDQPQHF
TRBV30	TRBJ2-2	TRBD1	CAWSVLDRDTGELFF
TRBV29-1	TRBJ2-1	.	CSVDGSSYNEQFF
TRBV28	TRBJ1-1	.	CASSSLLAEAFF
TRBV11-1	TRBJ1-3	.	CASSHAGGGNTIYF
TRBV28	TRBJ2-3	TRBD1	CASVRDRSTDTQYF
TRBV25-1	TRBJ2-1	TRBD2	CASSGTSEQTIEQFF